The TCR beta chain under discussion was sequenced for a study of identical twins. Germline CDR1 is SQVTM and CDR2 is ANQGSEA. The length of the CDR3 is 13 residues. The V and J ends lost 5 bases and 5 bases, in that order; junction bases with no gene match: 6. Each CDR3 protein gets one entry after TCRdb re-called the 5' RACE reads with MiXCR. The data show around 1.7 million distinct CDR3 sequences, with 32% seen just once and around 0.25% held by the top ten. This clonotype was detected only a few times. This TCR derives from a newborn girl in good health. The V and J genes are TRBV29-1 and TRBJ1-5; TRBD1 matches at 7 bases. The material sequenced was cord blood. In DNA, the CDR3 is TGCAGCGTTCGGGACAGCCCTTATCAGCCCCAGCATTTT. It encodes CSVRDSPYQPQHF. Together with reference TRBV29-1 and TRBJ1-5, the CDR3 gives the full variable domain: SAVISQKPSRDICQRGTSLTIQCQVDSQVTMMFWYRQQPGQSLTLIATANQGSEATYESGFVIDKFPISRPNLTFSTLTVSNMSPEDSSIYLCSVRDSPYQPQHFGDGTRLSIL.